The sequence of this T cell receptor (beta chain) was determined in a study of human T cells and chemical hapten exposure. Study details: Patients received weekly diphenylcyclopropenone doses to the scalp throughout the approximately 24-week study. Study-level points and caveats: No shift was seen in TCRs above 1 in 1000 frequency with DPC sensitization.

TCRdb used MiXCR to reprocess the RACE reads, holding one entry per CDR3 protein. The sample holds 150,000 to 200,000 distinct CDR3 sequences, around 30% seen once. This clonotype was seen only a few times. Its specificity is not known. There are 14 residues in the CDR3. CDR1 and CDR2 (germline): SGHDT, YYEEEE. Trimming removed 3 bases from V and 5 bases from J, with 13 bases in between. Time point given: pre-sensitization, week 0. Regarding treatment: therapeutic diphenylcyclopropenone sensitization with weekly scalp DPC. Samples of blood were obtained prior to the application of each patch test. The sequencing here drew on whole blood, taken in connection with sensitization to the hapten diphenylcyclopropenone (DPC). The chain recombines TRBV5-6 with TRBJ2-3; a possible D gene is TRBD2 (6 bases). The sequence was obtained from a woman in her 30s with alopecia areata. Some clones in this sample may be carry-over from other donors' samples. CDR3: CASSWLLGGDTQYF. CDR3 nucleotide sequence: TGTGCCAGCAGCTGGTTGCTGGGGGGAGATACGCAGTATTTT.